The clone carrying this TCR beta chain was observed many times. Antigen: not known. This entry is derived from a study of CD8 T cells in ankylosing spondylitis. Study results and limitations: Significantly higher representation of disease-linked clones was reported for matched ankylosing spondylitis synovial fluid. Prior work had noted some motif variants in reactive arthritis blood and synovial fluid.

This CDR3 spans 14 amino acids. Trimming shortened V by 6 bases and J by 4 bases, and 13 bases separated the two germline ends. Germline V gene lookup returns CDR1 MNHNS and CDR2 SASEGT. TCRdb reprocessed the 5' RACE reads with MiXCR, giving one entry per CDR3 protein. The sample includes some 140,000 distinct CDR3 sequences, around 6.6% of them seen just once. Sequenced input: blood, either unsorted or a sorted T cell fraction (not recorded which). J is TRBJ1-5 and V is TRBV6-1; D is possibly TRBD1 (6 bases). The TCR sequence derives from a female donor with ankylosing spondylitis or in good health (not recorded which). In nucleotides, the CDR3 is TGTGCCAGCAGGACCGGGACACAAAATCAGCCCCAGCATTTT. This translates into CASRTGTQNQPQHF.